This T cell receptor beta chain was obtained from a study of cytomegalovirus exposure and HLA in healthy donors (dated by TCRdb to the late 2010s). Background on the whole study: An earlier analysis of 587 of the donors reported about 280 Gb of sequence data and 100 million to 120 million unique TCR beta sequences obtained from roughly 170 million T cells. About 310 gigabases of sequencing data and 70 million to 85 million unique TCR sequences were included in an early release covering roughly 700 HLA-typed donors. Of the roughly 400 genotyped donors, approximately 83% fell in the genetic ancestry cluster associated with self-reported Caucasian donors. The study aimed to test whether signatures of past pathogen exposure could be identified by cataloging public T cell receptors. The study profiled the T cell repertoires of 500 to 800 subjects by immunosequencing and related them to cytomegalovirus serostatus. In addition to the first cohort of 666 subjects, a separate validation cohort of 100 to 150 different subjects was used. The study combined high-throughput TCR immunosequencing, statistical association of individual TCRs with disease status, and machine learning to predict cytomegalovirus infection status. In a later analysis, previously published TCR beta repertoires from roughly 710 donors were re-analyzed and high-resolution HLA genotyping was added so that TCR occurrence patterns could be studied. Rather than using new phenotypic data, the later analysis identified candidate immune exposures from TCR beta sequences and from how often those sequences occurred across donors. To decide whether each TCR beta V gene segment behaved as functional or pseudogenic, an earlier analysis of some 600 of the donors relied on high-throughput TCR beta sequencing. Donor age, sex, ethnicity and CMV serostatus were compiled alongside the repertoire data. A later genetic analysis used genome-wide SNP genotypes for 398 of the 666 donors, treating that subset as a discovery cohort. Every discovery cohort repertoire had been produced on one sequencing platform. HLA typing included class I and class II loci at four-digit resolution. The number of donors typed differed by locus, with roughly 629-640 for A, B, C, DRB1 and DQB1, around 520 for DQA1, 606 for DPA1, and 400 to 490 for DPB1. About five DR-DQ haplotypes were treated as single units for association and clustering because of strong linkage in the cohort. Among 398 genotyped donors of the cohort, an average of about 240,000 unique TCR beta nucleotide sequences were sequenced per donor, 15% to 20% of them non-productive. Points the paper makes about the study in general: Specific HLA alleles were associated with 18,000 or so TCR beta sequences at a false discovery rate of 0.05 in a later analysis. Because HLA typing was unavailable for some donors at each locus, only the typed subset was used in association tests. Most CMV-associated TCR beta chains appeared to be HLA-restricted in a later analysis, and the HLA associations seemed to be driven largely by CMV exposure. According to a later analysis, parvovirus B19, influenza, CMV and Epstein-Barr virus appeared linked to several top co-occurrence clusters. According to a later genetic analysis, donors in an Asian-associated ancestry cluster had fewer N-insertions in productive TCRs than the approximately 700-donor mean. Broadly in line with IMGT annotations, most TCR beta V segments showed up in productive rearrangements about 90% or about 30% of the time in an earlier analysis of 450 to 750 of the donors. A further reported finding was that TCR beta sequences accurately predicted the HLA-A and HLA-B alleles for most subjects in the first cohort. A cluster of highly shared sequence variants was judged likely to be a technical artifact of the sequencing pipeline. In a later analysis, TCR association rates were found to vary across HLA loci, with the most associated TCRs seen for DRB1 alleles and the fewest for HLA-C alleles. The study listed approximately 150 TCR beta chains as associated with cytomegalovirus. The presence/absence analyses assumed that sequencing depth was roughly uniform across donors, and that assumption may not be true. In vitro tests confirmed that a few of the cytomegalovirus-associated TCR beta chains recognize cytomegalovirus antigens. According to the authors, the approach could potentially be generalized to other disease states and immunological phenotypes. The classifier was reported to diagnose cytomegalovirus status with high specificity and sensitivity in both the original cohort and the validation cohort. An association between a missense DCLRE1C variant and V-gene and J-gene trimming of TCR beta chains was found in a later genetic analysis and replicated in an independent cohort. Because counts were too low, some 16 rarely observed V segments, including chromosome 9 orphons, were excluded from the earlier analysis of about 500 of the donors. When HLA alleles, especially DR and DQ, strongly co-occurred, attributing TCR associations to individual alleles was difficult. In a later analysis, HLA-associated TCR beta chains showed more clonal expansion and lower generation probabilities than non-associated chains that were equally common. Most TCR sequences were observed very rarely across donors, whereas some public TCRs were present in many individuals. Some IMGT-functional V segments, including TRBV6-2 and TRBV6-3, could not be told apart with the 87-base-pair reads, so those segments were excluded. CMV serostatus was the only immune exposure information available for the cohort. Correlated functional status among segregating V segments might be attributable to linkage disequilibrium, but an unknown experimental factor could not be ruled out. The cohort was sequenced for TCR beta chains only, and without alpha or paired-chain data the features that could be detected were limited.

A word on this clone: Its antigen is still unknown. Qualities for individual bases were not recorded, and no much larger clone is one base off.

Libraries were built with the immunoSEQ multiplex PCR assay. For the multiplex PCR, a mixture combining 60 forward primers for TCR Vbeta segments and 13 reverse primers for TCR Jbeta segments was used. The CDR3 region of rearranged TCR beta genes was amplified from genomic DNA with a multiplex PCR assay. The Illumina HiSeq System was used to sequence the amplified TCR beta libraries as 87-base-pair reads. In the original analysis: A later analysis counted tens of millions of unique TCR beta chains across the roughly 700 repertoires, and 9 million to 14 million of these chains were shared by at least two donors. Raw reads were error-corrected and collapsed into unique sequences with a nearest-neighbor algorithm that merged closely related sequences to remove PCR and sequencing errors. Alignment of CDR3 sequences to IMGT reference sequences was used to assign V, D and J gene segments. For a sequence to be retained, a match of at least six nucleotides to both a V gene segment and a J gene segment was required. Rearrangements were called productive when the CDR3 lacked stop codons and stayed in frame with V and J; all others were non-productive. CDR3 was defined by IMGT convention, running from the second conserved V-encoded cysteine to the conserved J-encoded phenylalanine. In an earlier analysis of around 640 of the donors, sequences lacking an unambiguous match to a single V gene segment were excluded. In an earlier analysis of almost 600 of the donors, a V segment was called functional when productive rearrangements were above 56.7%, and segregating when the standard deviation between donors exceeded 5%. To diagnose cytomegalovirus status from the catalog of TCR beta chain sequences, a statistical classification framework was built. In a later analysis, V and J genes were assigned by comparing TCR nucleotide sequences against IMGT/GENE-DB human TR gene sequences. A later analysis assigned CDR3 sequences and most-parsimonious VDJ recombination scenarios with the TCRdist pipeline. In a later analysis, every TCR beta chain was defined by the combination of its CDR3 amino acid sequence and its V-gene family, and reads without a unique V-gene family were dropped. As a way to deal with suspected cross-contamination and a sequencing artifact, a later analysis dropped more than 500 nucleotide sequences that were highly shared and had low generation probability. In a later analysis, a clonal expansion index for each public chain was calculated from normalized within-repertoire ranks of inferred template counts. Generation probabilities in a later analysis came from a VDJ recombination model fitted to out-of-frame rearrangements, and those results were checked against IGoR. In a later analysis, hypergeometric tests were used to score TCR-TCR, TCR-HLA and TCR-CMV co-occurrence, with a repertoire-size bias correction applied to TCR pairs. A later analysis estimated false discovery rates by permuting HLA or CMV assignments 20 times. In a later analysis, co-occurring TCRs were grouped using DBSCAN, with TCRdist sequence similarity added in when clustering inside HLA-allele-positive subsets. For co-occurrence clustering, repertoires with fewer than 30,000 or more than 120,000 public chains were excluded, along with roughly 5 repertoires with anomalous nucleotide sharing. TCRdb obtained this table from immuneACCESS and retained in-frame rearrangements with V and J assigned. These tables miss some clones; where compared with another copy, unresolved V genes account for less than half of the shortfall, and the remainder is unexplained. That table supplies the V and J calls and clone size; D and trimming were determined from the DNA. Recorded for this sample are under 300,000 clones; 86% of them occurred a single time. Of the sample, roughly 4% falls within the top ten clones.

Including cysteine and phenylalanine, the CDR3 has 12 amino acids. The retained sequence is limited to the CDR3, 36 bases, with the frame set at the first base. The V end loses 5 bases and the J end loses 6 bases, and a stretch of 7 bases separates them. Based on the germline V gene (reference sequence), the CDR1 and CDR2 sequences are SGHAT and FQDESV. The cohort consisted of 600 or so healthy bone marrow donors. All cohort members were sampled while nominally healthy, although unrecorded immune exposures were likely present. The donor was CMV seropositive and belonged to the group of more than 250 seropositive cohort members. A peripheral blood sample was provided by each donor, and peripheral blood mononuclear cells were used for TCR beta sequencing. Genomic DNA extraction from the blood cell samples was performed with the Qiagen DNeasy Blood Extraction Kit.

The chain employs TRBV11-1 and TRBJ2-2; the D region possibly corresponds to TRBD1 (6 bases align). The sample consisted of PBMCs. This clonotype was obtained from a middle-aged man in good health and CMV-seropositive. The CDR3 region reads CASSNRAGELFF. The DNA is TGTGCCAGCAGCAACAGGGCCGGGGAGCTGTTTTTT.